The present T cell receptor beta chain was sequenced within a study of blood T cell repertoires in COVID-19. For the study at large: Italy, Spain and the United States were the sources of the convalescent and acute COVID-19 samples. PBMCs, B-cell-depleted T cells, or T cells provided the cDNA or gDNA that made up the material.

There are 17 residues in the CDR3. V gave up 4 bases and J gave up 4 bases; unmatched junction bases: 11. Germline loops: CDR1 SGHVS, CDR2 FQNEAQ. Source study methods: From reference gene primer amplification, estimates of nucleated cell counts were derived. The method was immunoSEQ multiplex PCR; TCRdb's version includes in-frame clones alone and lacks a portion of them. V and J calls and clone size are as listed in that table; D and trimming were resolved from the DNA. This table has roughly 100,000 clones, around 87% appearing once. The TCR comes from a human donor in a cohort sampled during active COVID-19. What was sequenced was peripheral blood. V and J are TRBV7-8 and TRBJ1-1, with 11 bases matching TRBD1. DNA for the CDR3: TGTGCCAGCAGCTCGCCGGGACAGGGGGGGAAAGGCACTGAAGCTTTCTTT. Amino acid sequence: CASSSPGQGGKGTEAFF. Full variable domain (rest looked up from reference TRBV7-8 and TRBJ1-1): GAGVSQSPRYKVAKRGQDVALRCDPISGHVSLFWYQQALGQGPEFLTYFQNEAQLDKSGLPSDRFFAERPEGSVSTLKIQRTQQEDSAVYLCASSSPGQGGKGTEAFFGQGTRLTVV.